This TCR beta chain was obtained from a study of blood T cell repertoires in COVID-19. Background on the study: Collection of acute and convalescent COVID-19 samples took place in the United States, Italy and Spain. The cDNA or gDNA used as material had been derived from T cells, B-cell-depleted T cells, or PBMCs.

With 3 bases removed from V and 3 bases from J, the gap between germline ends came to 9 bases. The CDR3 is 14 residues long. Germline-derived CDR1 and CDR2 are MNHEY and SMNVEV (reference sequence). In the source study's methods: By means of reference gene primer amplification, nucleated cell counts were estimated. The data were produced by immunoSEQ multiplex PCR, yet TCRdb's version contains in-frame clones alone and is incomplete. V and J calls plus clone size are reproduced from that table; the DNA served to infer D and trimming. The profile shows approximately 150,000 clones, 81% of them singletons.

The clonotype was recovered from a woman in her forties with acute COVID-19. The chain is built from TRBV27 and TRBJ2-1; D remains unclear. What was sequenced was PBMCs or T cells enriched from blood (not recorded which). CDR3 nucleotide sequence: TGTGCCAGCAGTTTGTTTGGCAGCTACAATGAGCAGTTCTTC. It is translated as CASSLFGSYNEQFF.